These 24 T cell receptor beta chains were sequenced from one sample in a study of blood T cell repertoires in COVID-19. Clones were sequenced by immunoSEQ multiplex PCR, and TCRdb holds only the in-frame ones, with some missing. Among 150,000 to 180,000 clones, 70% to 90% were seen once, and the ten largest hold more than 2%. Sequences were obtained from peripheral blood. The receptors here all came from an older woman with acute or convalescent COVID-19.

As for this clone: The identical CDR3 is also encoded by other nucleotide sequences in the sample. This sequence joins TRBV9 and TRBJ2-3, with 14 bases identical to TRBD2. Germline V lookup: CDR1 SGDLS, CDR2 YYNGEE. V dropped 3 bases and J dropped 4; count of bases not matched to a gene: 4. The length of the CDR3 is 16 residues. CDR3 region: CASSAGTSGGADTQYF. The CDR3 DNA reads TGTGCCAGCAGCGCTGGGACTAGCGGGGGTGCAGATACGCAGTATTTT.

For the CDR3, the DNA is TGTGCCAGCAGGGGGCTAGCGGGGGGGCGCAATGAGCAGTTCTTC. This gives the protein CASRGLAGGRNEQFF. V is TRBV27 and J is TRBJ2-1; 12 positions agree with TRBD2. Trimming removed 6 bases from V and 6 bases from J; junction bases left unmatched: 6. This CDR3 is 15 amino acids long. The germline gives CDR1 MNHEY, CDR2 SMNVEV (reference sequence).

The chain recombines TRBV19 with TRBJ2-5; D not resolved. The CDR3 loop spans 13 amino acids. Germline V CDR1 and CDR2: LNHDA, SQIVND (reference sequence). Trimming took off 6 bases at V and 3 bases at J, with 11 bases between the two ends. CDR3 sequence: CASSEWRKETQYF. The CDR3 DNA sequence: TGTGCCAGTAGCGAGTGGCGGAAAGAGACCCAGTACTTC.

The V call is TRBV29-1, the J call TRBJ1-1, with D tentatively TRBD1 (6 bases). The CDR3 is made up of 14 amino acids. V was shortened by 5 bases and J by 1 base, with 14 bases between the two germline ends. The V gene's germline CDR1 is SQVTM and CDR2 ANQGSEA. CDR3 sequence: CSVKTQGPNTEAFF. The CDR3 bases are TGCAGCGTTAAGACACAGGGCCCGAACACTGAAGCTTTCTTT.

The J gene is TRBJ1-2, the V gene TRBV2; D is unresolved. The V and J ends lost 7 bases and 5 bases respectively, with 11 bases between them. This CDR3 is built from 12 residues. CDR1 is SNHLY, CDR2 FYNNEI, per germline. In nucleotides, the CDR3 is TGTGCCAGCACCCAGGCAGGATATGGCTACACCTTC. This translates into CASTQAGYGYTF.

This chain connects TRBV7-2 to TRBJ1-2; D is possibly TRBD1 (5 bases). V was pared by 4 bases and J by 4 bases, with 13 bases between. The germline V gene has CDR1 SGHTA and CDR2 FQGNSA. CDR3 length equals 14 residues. Here the CDR3 reads CASSSFREPYGYTF. As DNA, the CDR3 is TGTGCCAGCAGCTCTTTCAGGGAACCCTATGGCTACACCTTC.

The genes are TRBV6-6 and TRBJ2-1, with D maybe TRBD2 (5 bases). The germline CDR1 and CDR2 sequences are MNHNY and SVGAGI (reference sequence). The CDR3 totals 14 residues. Deletions cut 5 bases from V and 4 bases from J, with 12 bases between. CDR3 region: CASSPTAGYNEQFF. CDR3 nucleotides: TGTGCCAGCAGTCCAACGGCGGGTTACAATGAGCAGTTCTTC.

J is TRBJ2-3 and V is TRBV6-5; unclear D gene. The CDR3 spans 14 residues. The V end lost 0 bases, the J end lost 0 bases, and 4 bases lay between the germline ends. CDR1 MNHEY and CDR2 SVGAGI come from the germline V gene. CDR3 amino acids: CASSYSPSTDTQYF. DNA of the CDR3: TGTGCCAGCAGTTACTCTCCTAGCACAGATACGCAGTATTTT.

The V and J genes are TRBV4-3 and TRBJ1-1, with 9 bases identical to TRBD1. The CDR3 consists of 15 residues. V was clipped by 3 bases and J by 5 bases; unmatched bases: 7. Germline V lookup: CDR1 LGHNA, CDR2 YSLEER. CDR3 coding DNA: TGCGCCAGCAGCCAGGACAGGGGCGGGGGAACTGAAGCTTTCTTT. It is translated as CASSQDRGGGTEAFF.

V is TRBV18 and J is TRBJ2-1; D is unclear. This CDR3 contains 12 residues. Trimming cost V 3 bases and J 7 bases, with 7 bases left between them. Germline lookup yields CDR1 KGHSH and CDR2 LQKENI. CDR3 protein: CASSPSVNEQFF. CDR3 nucleotides: TGTGCCAGCTCACCCTCCGTAAATGAGCAGTTCTTC.

The chain uses TRBV7-2 and TRBJ1-3; a possible D gene is TRBD1 (6 bases). The CDR3 runs to 16 residues. Trimming removed 3 bases from V and 2 bases from J, with 14 bases in between. The germline V gene has CDR1 SGHTA and CDR2 FQGNSA. CDR3 DNA sequence: TGTGCCAGCAGCTTGGGCCAGAGGGGGACTGGAAACACCATATATTTT. This codes for CASSLGQRGTGNTIYF.

This clone was found once. The chain links TRBV7-2 to TRBJ2-1; the D gene is possibly TRBD1 (6 bases). The V end was cut by 5 bases, the J end by 6 bases, with 11 bases between. The CDR3 extends over 13 amino acids. The V gene's germline CDR1 is SGHTA and CDR2 FQGNSA. DNA of the CDR3: TGTGCCAGCAGCGGAATACAGGGCAATGAGCAGTTCTTC. Protein product: CASSGIQGNEQFF.

The rearrangement links TRBV4-1 to TRBJ2-7; 9 nucleotides agree with TRBD2. The CDR3 has 15 residues. The germline V gene has CDR1 MGHRA and CDR2 YSYEKL. This CDR3 is CASSQDSSGLAGLNV. In DNA, the CDR3 is TGCGCCAGCAGCCAAGATTCCTCCGGGCTAGCGGGGCTTAACGTC.

The genes are TRBV6-6 and TRBJ2-5; the D gene is possibly TRBD1 (6 bases). Germline-derived CDR1 and CDR2 are MNHNY and SVGAGI (reference sequence). Trimming pared 7 bases from V and 9 bases from J, leaving 15 bases between. This CDR3 is built from 12 residues. The CDR3 loop is CASTGQSTAQYF. The CDR3 DNA is TGTGCCAGCACTGGACAGTCAACGGCCCAGTACTTC.

V and J are TRBV6-5 and TRBJ1-1, with D perhaps matching TRBD1 (6 bases). The germline V gene encodes CDR1 MNHEY and CDR2 SVGAGI. V was trimmed by 6 bases and J by 3 bases, leaving 17 bases between them. The CDR3 totals 15 residues. CDR3: CASSKTWGQDTEAFF. As DNA, the CDR3 is TGTGCCAGCAGCAAAACATGGGGACAAGACACTGAAGCTTTCTTT.

The sample holds a few counts of this clone. The gene calls are TRBV7-9 and TRBJ2-7; the D gene is possibly TRBD1 (7 bases). Germline loops: CDR1 SEHNR, CDR2 FQNEAQ (reference sequence). V shed 5 bases and J shed 6 bases, with 17 bases lying between them. CDR3 length equals 14 residues. The CDR3 nucleotides are TGTGCCAGCAGCGCGCGACAGGGAGGAAGCGAGCAGTACTTC. This gives the protein CASSARQGGSEQYF. Based on the CDR3 plus reference TRBV7-9 and TRBJ2-7, the full variable domain is DTGVSQNPRHKITKRGQNVTFRCDPISEHNRLYWYRQTLGQGPEFLTYFQNEAQLEKSRLLSDRFSAERPKGSFSTLEIQRTEQGDSAMYLCASSARQGGSEQYFGPGTRLTVT.

This clone turned up a few times. V usage is TRBV7-9 and J usage is TRBJ2-7, with TRBD1 identical over 10 bases. The CDR3 has 17 amino acids. The V gene end was trimmed by 5 bases and the J gene end by 7 bases; junction bases not matched to a gene: 17. The germline gives CDR1 SEHNR, CDR2 FQNEAQ (reference sequence). The CDR3 DNA sequence: TGTGCCAGCAGCCACCAATTGAGGACAGGGGGGCGGAAAGAGCAGTACTTC. The encoded protein is CASSHQLRTGGRKEQYF.

The J gene is TRBJ2-1, the V gene TRBV7-8, with D possibly matching TRBD1 (5 bases). V was pared by 5 bases and J by 9 bases, with 23 bases between. The germline CDR1 and CDR2 sequences are SGHVS and FQNEAQ. The length of the CDR3 is 16 residues. DNA of the CDR3: TGTGCCAGCAGCCGCCAGCTGGACACCTTCGCGATTGAGCAGTTCTTC. Its translation is CASSRQLDTFAIEQFF.

Only a few counts were recorded for this clone. V and J are TRBV12-3 or TRBV12-4 and TRBJ2-4; D is uncertain. V was pared by 3 bases and J by 0 bases, with 3 bases between. This CDR3 contains 13 residues. The CDR3 sequence is CASSFGAKNIQYF. The CDR3 DNA sequence: TGTGCCAGCAGTTTCGGAGCCAAAAACATTCAGTACTTC.

The V and J genes are TRBV5-8 and TRBJ2-5, with D tentatively TRBD2 (6 bases). CDR3 size: 15 residues. Germline assignment: CDR1 SGHTS and CDR2 YDEGEE. Trimming took off 0 bases at V and 6 bases at J, with 15 bases between the two ends. CDR3 DNA sequence: TGTGCCAGCAGCTTGGTTTCGGGACTTATCCAGACCCAGTACTTC. It is translated as CASSLVSGLIQTQYF.

The genes are TRBV14 and TRBJ1-1; perhaps TRBD1 as D (6 bases). Germline V lookup: CDR1 SGHDN, CDR2 FVKESK. The V and J ends lost 6 bases and 1 base respectively, with 15 bases between them. The CDR3 is 15 amino acids. CDR3 sequence (DNA): TGTGCCAGCAGACGCAGGGGCTCGGGGAACACTGAAGCTTTCTTT. Its translation: CASRRRGSGNTEAFF.

The chain recombines TRBV12-3 or TRBV12-4 with TRBJ1-2; 7 bases agree with TRBD1. Trimming removed 5 bases from V and 8 bases from J; junction bases left unmatched: 5. CDR3 size: 12 residues. CDR3: CASSPYRGGYTF. Here the CDR3 DNA reads TGTGCCAGCAGTCCCTACAGGGGCGGCTACACCTTC.

The rearrangement links TRBV4-1 to TRBJ1-4, with 10 bases fitting TRBD1. In germline, CDR1 is MGHRA, CDR2 YSYEKL. V was clipped by 1 base and J by 8 bases; unmatched bases: 7. The length of the CDR3 is 16 residues. CDR3 loop: CASSQGDRGQGEKLFF. DNA for the CDR3: TGCGCCAGCAGCCAAGGGGACAGGGGTCAGGGGGAAAAACTGTTTTTT.

This rearrangement joins TRBV7-6 to TRBJ1-3, with 9 nucleotides matching TRBD1. J gave up 2 bases and V 2 bases, and 7 bases lay outside the gene matches. From germline, CDR1 is SGHVS and CDR2 FNYEAQ. The CDR3 totals 17 residues. CDR3 sequence: CASSLRAGQGTGNTIYF. CDR3 coding DNA: TGTGCCAGCAGCTTACGGGCGGGACAGGGAACTGGAAACACCATATATTTT.